The text below deals with one T cell receptor beta chain. Its antigen is unknown. From germline, CDR1 is MNHNS and CDR2 SASEGT. The CDR3 runs 12 residues. V lost 5 bases to trimming and J lost 6 bases, with 10 bases between them. This sample is part of a study of cytomegalovirus exposure and HLA in healthy donors. The overall study: HLA-typed donors contributed 65 million to 95 million unique TCRs, which were held in an early data release. Study-wide points: Prior analysis indicated that the majority of TCR beta V segments exhibited productivity approximately 87% or approximately 30% of the time. A likely sequencing artifact accounted for one observed cluster of highly shared sequence variants.

Vbeta (60) and Jbeta (13) primers were used in the PCR. Here immunoSEQ multiplex PCR was the method, and the copy in TCRdb shows in-frame clones only, minus some. The sample consists of tens of thousands of clones, roughly 65% of them appearing once. Despite likely unrecorded immune exposures, the donors were nominally healthy at the time of sampling. The chain recombines TRBV6-1 with TRBJ1-2; no firm D call. Specimen: PBMCs. The clonotype comes from a male donor in good health and CMV-seropositive. This chain's CDR3 is CASSRPRDGYTF. As DNA, the CDR3 is TGTGCCAGCAGTAGGCCGCGGGATGGCTACACCTTC.